Listed here is a single TCR beta chain. The assay was carried out at the deep level. The table came from immunoSEQ multiplex PCR; TCRdb's copy has only in-frame clones and leaves some out. The profile covers around 700,000 clones, with around 72% appearing a single time and around 2% taken by the ten largest. The data are from a study of shared clonotypes between healthy human individuals. CDR1 is SEHNR, CDR2 FQNEAQ, per germline (reference sequence). This CDR3 is 12 amino acids long. Trimming removed 0 bases from V and 8 bases from J, with 5 bases in between. The J gene is TRBJ1-5, the V gene TRBV7-9, with D maybe TRBD1 (5 bases). Sequencing input: memory CD4+ T cells sorted from blood. Regarding subset: CD45RA-negative fraction. The receptor was isolated from a woman younger than 45 in good health. The CDR3 coding sequence is TGTGCCAGCAGCTTAGCAGGGGAGCCCCAGCATTTT. Amino acids: CASSLAGEPQHF.